The rows below give T cell receptor beta chains drawn from one sample of a study of blood T cell repertoires in COVID-19. Only in-frame clones appear in the TCRdb table, and some are missing; sequencing was by immunoSEQ multiplex PCR. The sample records hundreds of thousands of clones, approximately 87% being singletons. What was sequenced was PBMCs or T cells enriched from blood (not recorded which). The receptors derive from a woman aged 45-65 years in a cohort exposed to, infected with or recovered from COVID-19 (not recorded which). The CDR3 runs from the conserved cysteine through the conserved F or W. Fields, in order: D gene, clone size, J gene, V gene, CDR3 DNA, CDR3 protein. A D gene is named only where the DNA matches it firmly. A clone size is listed for some rows: how often the clone was seen (once, few, many), or a class if it is expanded.

TRBD1,NA,TRBJ2-2,TRBV7-3,TGTGCCAGCAGCCAGGGGGCAGGGGTAACCGGGGAGCTGTTTTTT,CASSQGAGVTGELFF
NA,NA,TRBJ1-6,TRBV7-9,TGTGCCAGCAGCTTAGGGAGCTCCTATAATTCACCCCTCCACTTT,CASSLGSSYNSPLHF
NA,NA,TRBJ2-7,TRBV6-5,TGTGCCAGCAGCACATCTCCCTACGAGCAGTACTTC,CASSTSPYEQYF
TRBD1,NA,TRBJ1-5,TRBV19,TGTGCCAGTAGTACGACAGGGGAAAATCAGCCCCAGCATTTT,CASSTTGENQPQHF
TRBD2,NA,TRBJ2-1,TRBV6-2/TRBV6-3,TGTGCCAGCAGTTGGGGGACTAGCGGATCCAATGAGCAGTTCTTC,CASSWGTSGSNEQFF
NA,NA,TRBJ2-7,TRBV11-2,TGTGCCAGCAGCTTAGTAAGGCCAGCCTTTCTAGGACAGTACTTC,CASSLVRPAFLGQYF
NA,NA,TRBJ2-5,TRBV18,TGTGCCAGCTCACCAAACGGTGAGACCCAGTACTTC,CASSPNGETQYF
NA,NA,TRBJ1-4,TRBV27,TGTGCCAGCAGTTTTCGCGGGGCCACCGCAACTAATGAAAAACTGTTTTTT,CASSFRGATATNEKLFF
TRBD1,once,TRBJ1-5,TRBV10-2,TGCGCCACCACCCCGGGACAGGGGTACAGTAGCAATCAGCCCCAGCATTTT,CATTPGQGYSSNQPQHF
TRBD1,NA,TRBJ2-1,TRBV5-1,TGCGCCAGCAGCCGAACGAGAACAGGGGGCGCGACGGGTGAGCAGTTCTTC,CASSRTRTGGATGEQFF
TRBD1,NA,TRBJ1-2,TRBV5-1,TGCGCCAGCAGCTTGCAAGCCGGACAGGCCCCTAACTATGGCTACACCTTC,CASSLQAGQAPNYGYTF
TRBD1,many,TRBJ1-4,TRBV5-6,TGTGCCAGCAGCTTTAGTTTCGCAGGGGGCAAGAAACTGTTTTTT,CASSFSFAGGKKLFF
NA,NA,TRBJ2-1,TRBV5-1,TGCGCCAGCAGCTTTATAGCCTACAATGAGCAGTTCTTC,CASSFIAYNEQFF
TRBD2,NA,TRBJ2-5,TRBV7-9,TGTGCCAGCAGTTTCCCGGGACTAGCGGGCCAAGAGACCCAGTACTTC,CASSFPGLAGQETQYF
TRBD1,NA,TRBJ1-1,TRBV18,TGTGCCAGCTCACCAAGCCAGGGGGAAGAAGCTTTCTTT,CASSPSQGEEAFF
TRBD2,NA,TRBJ2-7,TRBV5-1,TGCGCCAGCAGCAGGGACTACGTCTACGAGCAGTACTTC,CASSRDYVYEQYF
NA,NA,TRBJ2-6,TRBV4-3,TGCGCCAGCAGCCAAGATACGAGTAGCTCTGGGGCCAACGTCCTGACTTTC,CASSQDTSSSGANVLTF